The clone carrying this TCR beta chain was counted ten times or more. Its specificity is unknown. The data derive from a study of T cells in Graves' hyperthyroidism and ophthalmopathy. Overall study results and limits: Blood also held most thyroid clonotypes expanded beyond 0.001.

Amplification of TCR beta CDR3 regions used RNA as the template. HTBI primers were used for first-round RT-PCR of the TCR CDR3. Each CDR3 protein gets one entry after TCRdb re-called the multiplex PCR reads with MiXCR. The table lists 730,000 or so distinct CDR3 sequences, roughly a sixth of them singletons. Uncontrolled infection, other autoimmune disease, pregnancy and lactation each barred patients from inclusion. For the diagnoses, clinical symptoms, serum thyroxine and TRAb, thyroid ultrasound and orbital computed tomography were used. The CDR3 length is 16 residues. The V segment lost 3 bases and the J segment 0 bases; nucleotides outside the gene matches: 4. Germline-derived CDR1 and CDR2 are WNHNN and SYGVQD (reference sequence).

The chain employs TRBV10-1 and TRBJ2-5; 10 positions match TRBD1. This receptor was identified in a woman between 45 and 65 years old with Graves' hyperthyroidism that later progressed to Graves' ophthalmopathy. Material: blood. CDR3 sequence reads: CASSDPGQGNQETQYF. CDR3 sequence (DNA): TGCGCCAGCAGTGACCCGGGACAGGGGAACCAAGAGACCCAGTACTTC.